This T cell receptor (beta chain) was recorded in a study of T cell changes during pregnancy in multiple sclerosis. Some clones are missing from TCRdb's copy, which holds only in-frame ones; the method was immunoSEQ multiplex PCR. This sample has more than 10,000 clones; roughly 90% occur once, and the top ten carry around an eighth. A single count supports this clone. The germline V gene encodes CDR1 LNHDA and CDR2 SQIVND (reference sequence). CDR3 length: 14 residues. The V gene end was trimmed by 10 bases and the J gene end by 7 bases; junction bases not matched to a gene: 13. V is TRBV19 and J is TRBJ1-1; 9 bases agree with TRBD1. The receptor comes from a female donor in good health, enrolled as a control in a pregnancy study. The sequenced sample was CD8+ T cells from peripheral blood mononuclear cells, obtained after pregnancy. The CDR3 here is CATQTGQGFGEAFF. The CDR3, as DNA: TGTGCCACCCAAACGGGACAGGGTTTCGGTGAAGCTTTCTTT. Supplemented by reference TRBV19 and TRBJ1-1, the full variable domain reads DGGITQSPKYLFRKEGQNVTLSCEQNLNHDAMYWYRQDPGQGLRLIYYSQIVNDFQKGDIAEGYSVSREKKESFPLTVTSAQKNPTAFYLCATQTGQGFGEAFFGQGTRLTVV.